This T cell receptor beta chain stems from a study of T cell repertoires in cytomegalovirus infection. Study context: Indications of both CMV infection and matching HLA type were provided by public TCR beta signatures. Points from the study as a whole: Dominating the ex vivo response were TCR beta clonotypes that were CMV-specific and HLA-C-restricted. Carriers of CMV plus the relevant HLA were identified by cumulative public TCR beta family frequency.

TCRdb reanalysed the reads using MiXCR and keeps one entry per CDR3 protein. The sample shows about 250,000 distinct CDR3 sequences, approximately 17% of them seen only once. Trimming shortened V by 4 bases and J by 5 bases, and 23 bases separated the two germline ends. The CDR3 sequence is 17 residues long. Germline assignment: CDR1 LGHNA and CDR2 YSLEER. In the case of this clonotype: Its antigen is unidentified.

Sequencing input: CD8+ T cells from PBMCs. The chain carries TRBV4-3 and TRBJ1-1; D not certain. The source of this sequence is a human donor in good health (CMV status not recorded). Some clones in this sample may be carry-over from other donors' samples. The CDR3 nucleotides are TGCGCCAGCAGCCGAGGCCTTAGGACGGACGGCCCTACTGAAGCTTTCTTT. Translated: CASSRGLRTDGPTEAFF.